The T cell receptor beta chain described here comes from a study of blood T cell repertoires in COVID-19. Study-wide background: Samples of COVID-19 (acute and convalescent) were obtained from the United States, Italy and Spain. Nucleic acid was either cDNA or gDNA, and it came from T cells, B-cell-depleted T cells, or PBMCs.

Seattle patients were enrolled during active infection and followed longitudinally. In the authors' methods: Estimation of nucleated cell counts was performed using reference gene primer amplification. Using immunoSEQ multiplex PCR, the repertoire was profiled, and TCRdb retains in-frame clones only, with some absent. V, J and clone size are taken as reported in that table, and D and trimming were inferred from the DNA itself. This sample has 150,000 to 200,000 clones, with more than 80% found just once. Trimming cost V 1 base and J 5 bases; bases outside gene matches: 5. Germline V gene lookup returns CDR1 SGHVS and CDR2 FNYEAQ. CDR3 length equals 16 residues.

This rearrangement joins TRBV7-6 to TRBJ2-1, with 10 bases identical to TRBD1. Sequencing used peripheral blood. The sequence came from a woman older than 75 with COVID-19, enrolled during active disease. Here the CDR3 DNA reads TGTGCCAGCAGCTTAGAATGGGGGACAGGGGACAATGAGCAGTTCTTC. This codes for CASSLEWGTGDNEQFF. The full variable domain, its missing parts supplied by reference TRBV7-6 and TRBJ2-1, is GAGVSQSPRYKVTKRGQDVALRCDPISGHVSLYWYRQALGQGPEFLTYFNYEAQQDKSGLPNDRFSAERPEGSISTLTIQRTEQRDSAMYRCASSLEWGTGDNEQFFGPGTRLTVL.